This T cell receptor beta chain was recovered during a study of blood T cells in healthy people across ages. Study-wide findings and caveats: The unsorted PBMCs prevented any conclusive comparison of naive versus antigen-experienced cells. Age advanced and TCR beta diversity per million T cells fell, roughly linearly.

The sample providers were healthy Caucasian people from Russia, aged about 6 to 95. Isolating PBMCs gave at least 6.5 million of these cells per sample. Through a sample-barcoded 5' primer and a J-beta primer mix, a second PCR was run for roughly 6 to 11 cycles. TCRdb passed the 5' RACE reads through MiXCR, listing each CDR3 protein once. Found here are fewer than 2 million distinct CDR3 sequences, approximately 39% of them singletons; the top ten hold approximately 22%. Of note for this clonotype: The antigen remains unidentified.

The sequenced sample was blood. This TCR was recovered from a human donor in good health.

In nucleotides, the CDR3 is TGTGCCAGTATTATGGCCGGAAGACGGAGGGAGACCCAGTACTTC. Translating it yields CASIMAGRRRETQYF. This sequence joins TRBV6-2 or TRBV6-3 and TRBJ2-5; TRBD2 is a possible D gene (5 bases). This CDR3 contains 15 residues. Trimming removed 9 bases from V and 5 bases from J, with 22 bases in between. Germline V gene data show CDR1 as MNHEY and CDR2 as SVGEGT.